This T cell receptor beta chain stems from a study of control samples from healthy donors and cancer patients. The CDR3 covers 15 residues. Trimming removed 4 bases from V and 4 bases from J; junction bases left unmatched: 11. Germline assignment: CDR1 SQVTM and CDR2 ANQGSEA. Sequencing used immunoSEQ multiplex PCR; TCRdb keeps in-frame clones, though not all of them. The table has 70,000 to 75,000 clones, roughly nine tenths seen once. The sequence derives from a man in his sixties with lung cancer. The material sequenced was PBMCs. The chain carries TRBV29-1 and TRBJ1-2; the match to TRBD1 covers 8 bases. CDR3 loop: CSVVGSQGVFYGYTF. DNA for the CDR3: TGCAGCGTTGTAGGATCACAGGGGGTATTCTATGGCTACACCTTC. Full variable domain (remainder filled in from reference TRBV29-1 and TRBJ1-2): SAVISQKPSRDICQRGTSLTIQCQVDSQVTMMFWYRQQPGQSLTLIATANQGSEATYESGFVIDKFPISRPNLTFSTLTVSNMSPEDSSIYLCSVVGSQGVFYGYTFGSGTRLTVV.